What follows is one T cell receptor (beta chain) and its context. Its antigen is unknown. V was clipped by 1 base and J by 3 bases, with 13 bases between them. This CDR3 comprises 15 residues. Germline V CDR1 and CDR2: SGHTA, FQGNSA. The data derive from a study of T cell responses to AZD1222 COVID-19 vaccine. TCRdb keeps only in-frame clones here, not all; method: immunoSEQ multiplex PCR. This sample has roughly 120,000 clones; 85% to 90% occur once, and the top ten carry more than 6.5%. Study conclusions and caveats: Receipt of two AZD1222 doses was followed by a rise in Spike-specific TCR breadth and depth. Only 5 or 6 people who got AZD1222 tested seropositive at baseline. None of the repertoires were sampled until the peak T cell response had passed.

The specimen was peripheral blood, collected on day 0 of AZD1222 vaccination. V is TRBV7-2 and J is TRBJ2-7; perhaps TRBD2 as D (5 bases). The sequence was obtained from an adult in good health. In DNA, the CDR3 is TGTGCCAGCAGCTTAGACCGGGGTCCCTTCTACGAGCAGTACTTC. This gives the protein CASSLDRGPFYEQYF. Together with reference TRBV7-2 and TRBJ2-7, the CDR3 gives the full variable domain: GAGVSQSPSNKVTEKGKDVELRCDPISGHTALYWYRQSLGQGLEFLIYFQGNSAPDKSGLPSDRFSAERTGGSVSTLTIQRTQQEDSAVYLCASSLDRGPFYEQYFGPGTRLTVT.